This T cell receptor (beta chain) was observed in a study of T cell responses to AZD1222 COVID-19 vaccine. Some clones are missing from TCRdb's copy, which holds only in-frame ones; the method was immunoSEQ multiplex PCR. This sample has 170,000 or so clones, with approximately 90% found just once. This clone was counted between two and nine times. Its matching antigen is unknown. From germline, CDR1 is SGHNT and CDR2 YENEEA. V lost 7 bases and J lost 5; bases outside the gene matches: 10. This CDR3 is built from 15 residues. The study, taken as a whole, reports: Just a handful of people given AZD1222 tested seropositive at baseline.

The sample was peripheral blood, taken on day 0 of AZD1222 vaccination. The genes are TRBV11-3 and TRBJ2-5; 10 bases map to TRBD1. This receptor was taken from an adult in good health. The chain's CDR3 is CASTRGQGEGETQYF. The DNA for the CDR3 is TGTGCCAGCACCCGAGGACAGGGGGAGGGGGAGACCCAGTACTTC.